This TCR beta chain comes out of a study of identifying expanded T cells in peripheral blood. Study observations and caveats: Variance in clone template counts between approximately two-week samples significantly increased with total template count across all healthy donors. About 1.3 clones differed between technical replicates, versus approximately 16 and 20 over time.

Sequencing used immunoSEQ multiplex PCR; TCRdb keeps in-frame clones, though not all of them. The data contain tens of thousands of clones, 80% to 90% of them singletons. No infections or other immune events were documented during collection. The count of this clone is one. Its cognate antigen is unknown. This sequence was found in a person aged 18-69 years in good health. Material for sequencing was blood.

The CDR3 bases are TGTGCCAGCAGCCGTGGAGGACCTAATGAAAAACTGTTTTTT. Protein sequence: CASSRGGPNEKLFF. The chain is built from TRBV28 and TRBJ1-4; D is undetermined. CDR1 is MDHEN and CDR2 is SYDVKM in the germline V gene. This CDR3 contains 14 residues. V lost 6 bases and J 3 bases, leaving 11 bases between the germline ends.